This T cell receptor (beta chain) was sequenced during a study of Tregs in tolerant kidney transplant recipients. Germline assignment: CDR1 MGHRA and CDR2 YSYEKL. V gave up 4 bases and J gave up 6 bases, with 19 bases separating them. The CDR3 runs 15 residues. Only in-frame clones appear in the TCRdb table, and some are missing; sequencing was by immunoSEQ multiplex PCR. This table has 75,000 to 95,000 clones, around nine tenths appearing once. V and J are TRBV4-1 and TRBJ2-7; D is perhaps TRBD2 (7 bases). Input material: CD8+ T cells from blood. The TCR comes from a human donor in good health. The DNA of the CDR3 is TGCGCCAGCAGCCCCCGAGGGGGGCCGGGGGGCGAGCAGTACTTC. Its translation: CASSPRGGPGGEQYF.